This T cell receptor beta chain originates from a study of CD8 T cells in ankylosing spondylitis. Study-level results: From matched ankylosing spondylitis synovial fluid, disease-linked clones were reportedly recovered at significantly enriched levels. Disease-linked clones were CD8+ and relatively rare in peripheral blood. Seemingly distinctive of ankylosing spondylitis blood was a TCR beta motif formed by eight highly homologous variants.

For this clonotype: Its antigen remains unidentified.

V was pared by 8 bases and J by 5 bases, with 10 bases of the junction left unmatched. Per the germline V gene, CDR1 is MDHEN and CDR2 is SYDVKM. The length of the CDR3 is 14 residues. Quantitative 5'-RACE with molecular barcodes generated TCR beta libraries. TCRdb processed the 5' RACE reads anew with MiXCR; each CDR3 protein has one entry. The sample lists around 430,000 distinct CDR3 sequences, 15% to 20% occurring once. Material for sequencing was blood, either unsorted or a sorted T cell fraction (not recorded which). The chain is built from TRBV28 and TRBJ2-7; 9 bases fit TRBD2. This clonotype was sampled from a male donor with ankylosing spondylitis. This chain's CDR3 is CASGASGRRNEQYF. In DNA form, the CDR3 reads TGTGCCAGCGGGGCCAGCGGGAGGAGGAACGAGCAGTACTTC.